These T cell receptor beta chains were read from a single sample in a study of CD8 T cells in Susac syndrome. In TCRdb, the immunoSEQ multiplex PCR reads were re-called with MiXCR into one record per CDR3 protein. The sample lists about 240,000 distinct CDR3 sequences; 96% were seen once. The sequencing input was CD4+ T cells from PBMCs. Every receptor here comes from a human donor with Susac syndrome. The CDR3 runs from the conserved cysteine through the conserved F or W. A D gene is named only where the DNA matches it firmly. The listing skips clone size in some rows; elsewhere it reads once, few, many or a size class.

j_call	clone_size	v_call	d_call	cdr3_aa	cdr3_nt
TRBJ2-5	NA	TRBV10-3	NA	CATTGRETQYF	TGTGCCACCACGGGACGTGAGACCCAGTACTTC
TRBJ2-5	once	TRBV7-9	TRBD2	CASMTSGLQETQYF	TGTGCCAGCATGACTAGCGGGTTGCAAGAGACCCAGTACTTC
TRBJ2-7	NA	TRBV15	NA	CATSRDVWRHEQYF	TGTGCCACCAGCAGAGATGTTTGGCGCCACGAGCAGTACTTC
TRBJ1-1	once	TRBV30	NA	CAWKGQLNTEAFF	TGTGCCTGGAAAGGACAGCTGAACACTGAAGCTTTCTTT
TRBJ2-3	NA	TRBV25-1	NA	CASSDRRDTQYF	TGTGCCAGCAGTGACAGGAGGGATACGCAGTATTTT
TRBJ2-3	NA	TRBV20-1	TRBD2	CSARVGGADTQYF	TGCAGTGCCCGAGTGGGGGGGGCAGATACGCAGTATTTT
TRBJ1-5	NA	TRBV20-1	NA	CSARDIRGGNQPQHF	TGCAGTGCTAGAGATATCCGGGGAGGGAATCAGCCCCAGCATTTT
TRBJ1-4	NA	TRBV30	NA	CAWSVYTANEKLFF	TGTGCCTGGAGTGTGTATACAGCTAATGAAAAACTGTTTTTT
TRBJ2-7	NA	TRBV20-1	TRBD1	CSARDYQGVSYEQYF	TGCAGTGCTAGAGATTACCAGGGGGTATCCTACGAGCAGTACTTC
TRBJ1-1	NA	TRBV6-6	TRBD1	CASSLKQGREAFF	TGTGCCAGCAGCCTCAAACAGGGGAGGGAAGCTTTCTTT
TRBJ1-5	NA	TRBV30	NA	CAWSPRQVYSNQPQHF	TGTGCCTGGAGTCCGAGACAGGTTTACAGCAATCAGCCCCAGCATTTT
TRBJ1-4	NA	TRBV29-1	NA	CSAREGGIREKLFF	TGCAGCGCCCGAGAGGGGGGGATAAGGGAAAAACTGTTTTTT
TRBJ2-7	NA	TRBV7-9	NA	CASSLPRARDSYEQYF	TGTGCCAGCAGCCTCCCCCGGGCCAGGGACTCCTACGAGCAGTACTTC
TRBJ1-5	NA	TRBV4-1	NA	CASSQEPSGNNQPQHF	TGCGCCAGCAGCCAAGAGCCTTCGGGCAACAATCAGCCCCAGCATTTT
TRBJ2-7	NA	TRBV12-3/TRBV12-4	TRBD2	CASSGTSGTSYEQYF	TGTGCCAGCAGTGGGACTAGCGGGACCTCCTACGAGCAGTACTTC
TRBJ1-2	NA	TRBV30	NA	CAWTKDPGANYGYTF	TGTGCCTGGACCAAGGACCCCGGCGCCAACTATGGCTACACCTTC
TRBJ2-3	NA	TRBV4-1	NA	CASSHPHTDTQYF	TGCGCCAGCAGCCATCCACACACAGATACGCAGTATTTT
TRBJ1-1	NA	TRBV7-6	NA	CASSSGVMNTEAFF	TGTGCCAGCAGCTCGGGGGTGATGAACACTGAAGCTTTCTTT
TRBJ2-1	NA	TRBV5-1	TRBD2	CASSPSGSSSYNEQFF	TGCGCCAGCAGCCCTAGCGGGAGTTCATCCTACAATGAGCAGTTCTTC
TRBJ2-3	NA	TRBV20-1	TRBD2	CSARQLAGDFDTQYF	TGCAGTGCTAGACAACTAGCGGGAGATTTCGATACGCAGTATTTT
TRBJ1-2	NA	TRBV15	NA	CATSRGGNYGYTF	TGTGCCACCAGCAGAGGCGGAAACTATGGCTACACCTTC
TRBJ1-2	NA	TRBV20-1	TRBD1	CSAGQGLGYTF	TGCAGTGCCGGACAGGGGCTTGGCTACACCTTC
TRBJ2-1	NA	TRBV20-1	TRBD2	CSAQLAGGYNEQFF	TGCAGTGCTCAACTAGCGGGAGGGTACAATGAGCAGTTCTTC
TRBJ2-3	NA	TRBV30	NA	CAWSPLANTDTQYF	TGTGCCTGGAGTCCCCTAGCGAACACAGATACGCAGTATTTT
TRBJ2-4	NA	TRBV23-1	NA	CASSLETQEGVNWAKNIQYF	TGCGCCAGCAGTCTGGAAACGCAGGAAGGGGTGAACTGGGCCAAAAACATTCAGTACTTC
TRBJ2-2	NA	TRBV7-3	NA	CASSSTNTGELFF	TGTGCCAGCAGCTCAACGAACACCGGGGAGCTGTTTTTT
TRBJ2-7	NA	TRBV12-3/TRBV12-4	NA	CASRYSAYEQYF	TGTGCCAGCAGGTATAGTGCCTACGAGCAGTACTTC
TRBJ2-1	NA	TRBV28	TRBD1	CASSGQGVYEQFF	TGTGCCAGCAGCGGACAGGGGGTCTATGAGCAGTTCTTC
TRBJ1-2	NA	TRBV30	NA	CAWSPLSGVSGYTF	TGTGCCTGGAGTCCCCTTAGCGGGGTCTCTGGCTACACCTTC
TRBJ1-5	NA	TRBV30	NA	CAWTHQLDRNSNQPQHF	TGTGCCTGGACGCACCAATTAGACAGGAATAGCAATCAGCCCCAGCATTTT
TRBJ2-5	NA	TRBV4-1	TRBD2	CASSRGTMRETQYF	TGCGCCAGCAGCCGCGGGACTATGAGGGAGACCCAGTACTTC
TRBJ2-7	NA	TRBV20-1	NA	CSAPRGRPYEQYF	TGCAGTGCCCCGAGAGGGCGACCCTACGAGCAGTACTTC
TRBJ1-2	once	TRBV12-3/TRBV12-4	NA	CASSFSVNYGYTF	TGTGCCAGCAGTTTTTCAGTAAACTATGGCTACACCTTC
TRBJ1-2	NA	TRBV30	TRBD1	CAWSGRRQGNGYTF	TGTGCCTGGAGTGGACGGAGACAGGGAAATGGCTACACCTTC
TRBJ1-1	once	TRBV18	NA	CASSPLDQNTEAFF	TGTGCCAGCTCACCACTTGATCAGAACACTGAAGCTTTCTTT
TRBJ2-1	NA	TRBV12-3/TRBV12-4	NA	CASIRQLSSYNEQFF	TGTGCCAGCATTAGACAGTTGAGCTCCTACAATGAGCAGTTCTTC
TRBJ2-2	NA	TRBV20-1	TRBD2	CSAISGSGTGELFF	TGCAGTGCTATAAGCGGGAGTGGGACCGGGGAGCTGTTTTTT
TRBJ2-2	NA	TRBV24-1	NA	CATERARSDTGELFF	TGTGCCACCGAACGGGCCAGATCGGACACCGGGGAGCTGTTTTTT
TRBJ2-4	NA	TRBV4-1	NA	CASSQRGREDIQYF	TGCGCCAGCAGCCAACGAGGCAGGGAGGACATTCAGTACTTC
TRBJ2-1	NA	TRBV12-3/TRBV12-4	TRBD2	CASSFPGLGRDEQFF	TGTGCCAGCAGTTTCCCCGGACTAGGGAGGGATGAGCAGTTCTTC
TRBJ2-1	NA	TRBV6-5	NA	CASSYGGLAFDEQFF	TGTGCCAGCAGTTACGGCGGGCTAGCGTTCGATGAGCAGTTCTTC
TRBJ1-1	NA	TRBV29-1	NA	CSVEGFHYTEAFF	TGCAGCGTTGAAGGCTTCCATTACACTGAAGCTTTCTTT
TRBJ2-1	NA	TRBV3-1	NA	CASSFQGGLYNEQFF	TGTGCCAGCAGCTTTCAAGGCGGACTCTACAATGAGCAGTTCTTC
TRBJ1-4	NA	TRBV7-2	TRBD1	CASSWTGIRLGEKLFF	TGTGCCAGCAGCTGGACAGGGATCCGGCTAGGAGAAAAACTGTTTTTT
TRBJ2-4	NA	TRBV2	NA	CASSERWRGYF	TGTGCCAGCAGTGAACGATGGCGGGGGTACTTC
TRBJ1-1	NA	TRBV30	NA	CAWRGEGMNTEAFF	TGTGCCTGGAGAGGGGAGGGGATGAACACTGAAGCTTTCTTT
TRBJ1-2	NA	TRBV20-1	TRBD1	CSASPGGWGYGYTF	TGCAGTGCTAGCCCAGGGGGCTGGGGCTATGGCTACACCTTC
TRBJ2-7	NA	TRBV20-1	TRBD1	CSATGQGLQYF	TGCAGTGCTACGGGACAGGGGCTGCAGTACTTC
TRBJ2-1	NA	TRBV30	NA	CAWSRQRVEFF	TGTGCCTGGAGCCGCCAGCGGGTAGAGTTCTTC
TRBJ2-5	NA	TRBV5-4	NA	CASSPDFYRGETQYF	TGTGCCAGCAGTCCGGATTTTTATCGAGGAGAGACCCAGTACTTC
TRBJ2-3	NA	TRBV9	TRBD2	CASSVTSGRDTDTQYF	TGTGCCAGCAGCGTGACTAGCGGGAGGGACACAGATACGCAGTATTTT
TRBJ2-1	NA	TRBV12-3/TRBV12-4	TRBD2	CASSWGLAGERRGNEQFF	TGTGCCAGCAGTTGGGGACTAGCGGGCGAACGGAGGGGCAATGAGCAGTTCTTC
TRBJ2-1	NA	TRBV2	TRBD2	CASRGVLADDFYNEQFF	TGTGCCAGCAGAGGGGTACTAGCGGATGACTTTTACAATGAGCAGTTCTTC
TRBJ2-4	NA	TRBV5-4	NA	CASSPVAGENIQYF	TGTGCCAGCAGCCCGGTAGCCGGCGAAAACATTCAGTACTTC
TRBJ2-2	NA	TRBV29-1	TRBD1	CSVAPGTVNTGELFF	TGCAGCGTGGCCCCCGGGACAGTGAACACCGGGGAGCTGTTTTTT
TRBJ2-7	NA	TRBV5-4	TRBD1	CASSLRSTGSEQYF	TGTGCCAGCAGCTTGCGGTCGACAGGGTCCGAGCAGTACTTC